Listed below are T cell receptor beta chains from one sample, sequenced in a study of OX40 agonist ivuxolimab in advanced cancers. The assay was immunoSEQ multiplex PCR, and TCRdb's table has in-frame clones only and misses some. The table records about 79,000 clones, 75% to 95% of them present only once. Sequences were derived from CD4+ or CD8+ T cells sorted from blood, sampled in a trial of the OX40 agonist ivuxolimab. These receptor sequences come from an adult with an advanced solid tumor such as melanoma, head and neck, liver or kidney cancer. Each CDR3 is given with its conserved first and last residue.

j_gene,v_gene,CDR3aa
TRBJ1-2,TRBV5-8,CASSLVAGSGYTF
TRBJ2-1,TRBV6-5,CASSSPSRKEQFF
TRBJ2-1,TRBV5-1,CASSLSGYNEQFF
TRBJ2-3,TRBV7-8,CASSLSGTGSTDTQYF
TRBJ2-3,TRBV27,CASSLSLSSWTDTQYF
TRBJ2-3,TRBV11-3,CASSRGQGVVDTQYF
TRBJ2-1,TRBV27,CASSTSGSTYNEQFF
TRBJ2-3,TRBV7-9,CASSSLAGVSTDTQYF
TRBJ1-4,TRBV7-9,CASSARQGFLTNEKLFF
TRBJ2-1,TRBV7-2,CASRRASGPGHEQFF
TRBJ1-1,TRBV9,CASSVVGRMETEAFF
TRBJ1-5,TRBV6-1,CASTLDQGQNQPQHF
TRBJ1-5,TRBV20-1,CSDDSNQPQHF
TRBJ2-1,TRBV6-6,CASSFTSGEQFF
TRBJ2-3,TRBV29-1,CSVGTGSTDTQYF
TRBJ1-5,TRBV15,CATSRSNKPQHF
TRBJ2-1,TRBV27,CASNPWQGAFNEQFF
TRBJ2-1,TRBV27,CASSPTLYNEQFF
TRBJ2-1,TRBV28,CASNPSGSYNEQFF
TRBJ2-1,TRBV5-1,CASSLNGQGAGNEQFF
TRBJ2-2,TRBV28,CAVQQPVVGELFF
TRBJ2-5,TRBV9,CASSPRVEPRETQYF